This is a list of T cell receptor beta chains from one sample in a study of tumor and adjacent non-tumor tissue in lung cancer. MiXCR was run by TCRdb on the multiplex PCR reads, yielding one entry per CDR3 protein. The data contain 77,000 or so distinct CDR3 sequences, around four fifths of them singletons. Sequenced input: lung tumor tissue. The source is a woman aged 45-59 years with non-small cell lung cancer. Both conserved end residues are part of each CDR3. The D gene is left open where the match is weak. The size field is filled for only some rows; it gives once, few, many or a size class.

v_call,j_call,clone_size,d_call,cdr3_nt,cdr3_aa
TRBV6-6,TRBJ1-2,.,TRBD1,TGTGCCAGCAGTCCTGGGACAGCTAACTATGACTACACCTTC,CASSPGTANYDYTF
TRBV29-1,TRBJ2-4,.,.,TGCAGCGTTCTAGTGGGAGCCAAGAACATTCAGTACTTC,CSVLVGAKNIQYF
TRBV5-5,TRBJ2-3,.,.,TGTGCCAGCAGCTCGCCGGGGGCCCCAGATACACAGAATTTT,CASSSPGAPDTQNF
TRBV6-1,TRBJ2-1,.,TRBD1,TGTCCCAGAAGTGCTACAGGGGAGCGATACAATGAACAATTCTTC,CPRSATGERYNEQFF
TRBV11-2,TRBJ1-6,once,.,TGTGCCAGCAACTTAGACAAGGGCAATTCACCCCTCCACTTT,CASNLDKGNSPLHF
TRBV29-1,TRBJ2-1,.,TRBD2,TGCAGCATTGCCGGACTAGCAGGAGGGTCGAATGAGCAGTTCTTC,CSIAGLAGGSNEQFF
TRBV11-3,TRBJ2-1,.,.,TGTACCAGCAGCATAGCAGGCGGCTCCTACAATGAGCAGTTCTTC,CTSSIAGGSYNEQFF
TRBV6-1,TRBJ2-7,many,.,TGTGCCAGCGAAGCCCAGGAGAGCTCCTACGAGCAGTACTTC,CASEAQESSYEQYF
TRBV20-1,TRBJ1-2,.,.,TGCAGTACTAAATCCTGGACAGACGGGAACTATGGCTACACCTTC,CSTKSWTDGNYGYTF
TRBV28,TRBJ2-7,.,.,TGTGTCAGCAATAATCTTGACTACGAGCAGTACTTC,CVSNNLDYEQYF
TRBV11-1,TRBJ1-1,once,.,TGTGCCAGCAGTCCACCCGGGCACACTGAAGCTTTCTTT,CASSPPGHTEAFF
TRBV5-1,TRBJ1-4,.,TRBD1,TGCGCCAGCAACTTCCAGGGGGCTACTAGTGAAAAACTGTTTTTT,CASNFQGATSEKLFF
TRBV5-6,TRBJ2-1,.,TRBD1,TGTGCCAGCAGCTCGACAGGGCACAATAAACAGTTCTTC,CASSSTGHNKQFF
TRBV20-1,TRBJ1-5,many,.,TGCAGTGCTAGCAAGGGCGGGGATCAGCCCCAGCATTTT,CSASKGGDQPQHF
TRBV10-2,TRBJ2-3,.,.,TGCGCCAACAATGGGGCAGATACGCAGTATTTT,CANNGADTQYF
TRBV10-3,TRBJ1-5,once,.,TGTGCCATCAGTGAGTCTAATGACATTCAGCTCCAGCATTTT,CAISESNDIQLQHF
TRBV20-1,TRBJ1-6,.,.,TGCAGTGCCTATAGACAAGTAGGAGATTCACCCCTCCACTTT,CSAYRQVGDSPLHF
TRBV5-6,TRBJ2-5,.,TRBD2,TGTGCCAGTAGCTCGCGGCTAGCGGGAGAAGAGGCCCAGTACTTC,CASSSRLAGEEAQYF
TRBV5-4,TRBJ2-6,.,.,TGTGCCAGCAGCCCTGGCGCAGGGCCTCCCTCTGGGGCCAACGTCCTGACTTTC,CASSPGAGPPSGANVLTF
TRBV19,TRBJ1-1,.,.,TGTGCCAGTAGTATAGGCCTGTGGACGAGGAACACTGAAGCTTTCTTT,CASSIGLWTRNTEAFF
TRBV28,TRBJ2-7,.,.,TGTGGCAGCAGTCTCATATCGGTTCTCGGCGGTACCTACGAGCAGTACTTC,CGSSLISVLGGTYEQYF
TRBV11-2,TRBJ2-3,many,TRBD2,TGTGCCAGCAGCTTTACTACTAGCGGGAGTGATACGCAGTATTTT,CASSFTTSGSDTQYF
TRBV5-5,TRBJ2-7,.,TRBD2,TGTACCAGTAACTTCAGGACTAGCGGGTTCGAGCAGTACTTC,CTSNFRTSGFEQYF
TRBV11-2,TRBJ2-3,.,TRBD1,TGTGCCTGTAGCTTAGACAGGGGAGATACGCCGTATTTT,CACSLDRGDTPYF
TRBV5-8,TRBJ2-7,.,.,TGTGCCAGCAGCCCCCTGGGGTTGTACGAGCATTACTTC,CASSPLGLYEHYF
TRBV28,TRBJ2-7,many,TRBD1,TGTGCCAGCAGTTTGGTGGGGGGGACAGGGACCTACGAGCAGTACTTC,CASSLVGGTGTYEQYF
TRBV4-2,TRBJ2-3,once,TRBD2,TGTGCCAGTAGCCAAGGGCGCGGGAGCGGGGTAGATACGCAGTATTTT,CASSQGRGSGVDTQYF
TRBV6-5,TRBJ2-5,.,TRBD1,TGTGGCAGCAGTTCTCCGAACAGGGGGCAGGAGACCCAGTACTTC,CGSSSPNRGQETQYF
TRBV6-6,TRBJ2-3,once,.,TGTGCCATCGGATACAGAGACTACCGCACAGATACGCAGTATTTT,CAIGYRDYRTDTQYF
TRBV6-5,TRBJ2-5,.,.,TGTGGCAGCAACCCGACATGGTTTCAAGAGACCCAGTACTTC,CGSNPTWFQETQYF
TRBV10-3,TRBJ2-3,once,TRBD2,TGTGCCATCAGCCTCGACATTACTAGCGGGATTAGCACAGATATGCAGTATTTT,CAISLDITSGISTDMQYF
TRBV13,TRBJ2-5,many,.,TGTGCCAGCAGCTTAAGTGGCGCGTGGGGGGAGACCCAGTACTTC,CASSLSGAWGETQYF
TRBV12-3/TRBV12-4,TRBJ2-1,.,.,TGTGCCAGCATGCTAATAGTGGGGGCGGACAATGAGCAGTTTTTC,CASMLIVGADNEQFF
TRBV6-1,TRBJ2-3,many,.,TGTGCCAGCAACCGCAGGGACACAGATACGCAGTATTTT,CASNRRDTDTQYF
TRBV28,TRBJ2-7,.,TRBD2,TGTGCCAGCAGTCGTCAGCGGGAGTGTTGCGACGAGCAGTACTTC,CASSRQRECCDEQYF
TRBV28,TRBJ2-5,once,.,TGTGCCAGCAGGTTGACCCTCCCGGGAGAGACCCAGTACTTC,CASRLTLPGETQYF
TRBV20-1,TRBJ1-1,.,TRBD1,TGCGGTGCTTGGGACAGGGGAACTTTCTTT,CGAWDRGTFF
TRBV4-1,TRBJ2-3,.,TRBD1,TGCGCCAGCAGCAAGTGGACAGGGGCAGATACGCAGTATTTT,CASSKWTGADTQYF
TRBV20-1,TRBJ2-1,many,.,TGCAGTGCTTCAGGGTGGGGGGACAATGAGCAGTTCTTC,CSASGWGDNEQFF
TRBV10-1,TRBJ2-7,.,.,TGCCCGAGCAGTGACCCAGGGAAGGGGTACGAGCAGTACTTC,CPSSDPGKGYEQYF